This T cell receptor (beta chain) was sequenced during a study of blood T cells in healthy people across ages. Study-wide points: The unsorted PBMCs prevented any conclusive comparison of naive versus antigen-experienced cells. It was held that diversity estimates obtained from one million T cells represented underestimates.

Per-sample yields of isolated PBMCs were at least 6 million. As for this clonotype: The antigen remains undetermined. This likely comes from a read error, as the CDR3 has no conserved phenylalanine or tryptophan at its end.

The length of the CDR3 is 15 residues. Trimming took 5 bases from V and 0 from J, leaving 13 bases between them. The use of a sample-barcoded 5' primer and a J-beta primer mix characterized a second PCR of roughly 6 to 11 cycles. Every single cDNA molecule received a tag from a template-switch adaptor with 12 random nucleotides. TCRdb itself ran the 5' RACE reads through MiXCR, one entry per CDR3 protein. Here the sample spans roughly 500,000 distinct CDR3 sequences, about 26% being singletons. The rearrangement joins TRBV12-3 or TRBV12-4 to TRBJ2-5, with D tentatively TRBD2 (5 bases). The source is a woman aged 70-85 years in good health. The sequenced sample consisted of blood. In DNA form, the CDR3 reads TGTGCCAGCAGTCCGCCGGACTGGTACCAAGAGACCCAGTACCTC. Translated, it gives CASSPPDWYQETQYL.